These 11 T cell receptor beta chains originate from one sample sequenced in a study of shared clonotypes between healthy human individuals. Some clones are missing from TCRdb's copy, which holds only in-frame ones; the method was immunoSEQ multiplex PCR. The repertoire holds millions of clones, approximately 94% seen once, with over 0.12% in the top ten. The sequenced sample was naive CD4+ T cells sorted from blood. As for subset: CD45RA+ positively selected. The receptor source for this set is a man between 18 and 29 years old in good health.

J is TRBJ1-5 and V is TRBV4-3; D call uncertain. Germline CDR1 and CDR2: LGHNA and YSLEER. The ends were cut back, 0 bases at V and 4 bases at J, with 13 bases in the middle. This CDR3 comprises 16 residues. CDR3 in DNA: TGCGCCAGCAGCCAAGAGGTCGCTGAGGGAAATCAGCCCCAGCATTTT. The encoded protein is CASSQEVAEGNQPQHF.

J is TRBJ2-7 and V is TRBV11-1; D assignment may be TRBD1 or TRBD2 (5 bases each). V was shortened by 4 bases and J by 6 bases, with 10 bases between the two germline ends. Germline V gives CDR1 SGHAT, CDR2 FQDESV (reference sequence). The length of the CDR3 is 12 residues. The chain's CDR3 is CASSWDGVEQYF. The CDR3 bases are TGTGCCAGCAGCTGGGACGGTGTCGAGCAGTACTTC. Looking up the rest from reference TRBV11-1 and TRBJ2-7 gives the full variable domain: EAEVAQSPRYKITEKSQAVAFWCDPISGHATLYWYRQILGQGPELLVQFQDESVVDDSQLPKDRFSAERLKGVDSTLKIQPAELGDSAMYLCASSWDGVEQYFGPGTRLTVT.

CDR3 region: CASSLWAPGLNPLSYNEQFF. Written as DNA, the CDR3 is TGTGCCAGCAGTTTGTGGGCTCCGGGCCTTAACCCTCTCTCCTACAATGAGCAGTTCTTC. The V gene is TRBV27, the J gene TRBJ2-1; D gene uncertain. From germline, CDR1 is MNHEY and CDR2 SMNVEV (reference sequence). CDR3 length: 20 residues. V was clipped by 3 bases and J by 0 bases, with 24 bases between them.

This chain connects TRBV18 to TRBJ2-3; D is possibly TRBD2 (5 bases). Trimming stripped 2 bases from V and 2 bases from J, with 11 bases between. The CDR3 has 15 amino acids. The germline V gene encodes CDR1 KGHSH and CDR2 LQKENI. CDR3 sequence: CASSPGQRDTDTQYF. Written as DNA, the CDR3 is TGTGCCAGCTCACCAGGGCAGAGGGACACAGATACGCAGTATTTT.

The CDR3 nucleotides are TGTGCCAGCAGCTTATTTATTAACTATGGCTACACCTTC. Amino acid sequence: CASSLFINYGYTF. The V call is TRBV7-9, the J call TRBJ1-2; D is unclear. Germline V CDR1 and CDR2: SEHNR, FQNEAQ (reference sequence). Trimming took 2 bases from V and 1 from J, leaving 5 bases between them. The CDR3 is made up of 13 amino acids.

The genes are TRBV21-1 and TRBJ2-1; the DNA was not used to check the table's D call, TRBD2. TRBV21-1 is a known pseudogene. The CDR3 covers 15 residues. As DNA, the CDR3 is TGTGCCAGCAGCAAATACGGGGGGCCCCGGAATGAGCAGTTCTTC. Its protein is CASSKYGGPRNEQFF.

The chain couples TRBV7-9 to TRBJ2-1; D could derive from TRBD1 or TRBD2 (5 bases each). CDR1 is SEHNR, CDR2 FQNEAQ, per germline (reference sequence). CDR3 length: 15 residues. V lost 5 bases and J lost 5, with 16 bases in between. The CDR3 region has the DNA TGTGCCAGCAGCCCAATGGGGGTGGTAGACAATGAGCAGTTCTTC. Protein product: CASSPMGVVDNEQFF.

The chain recombines TRBV7-3 with TRBJ2-2; D call uncertain. The CDR3 covers 15 residues. The germline V gene encodes CDR1 SGHTA and CDR2 FQGTGA. V was cut by 0 bases and J by 0 bases, with 5 bases left in between. The chain's CDR3 is CASSLTSANTGELFF. CDR3 in DNA: TGTGCCAGCAGCTTAACGTCAGCGAACACCGGGGAGCTGTTTTTT.

The chain carries TRBV7-9 and TRBJ2-1; TRBD2 matches 15 bases. Unmatched junction bases numbered 6, after V lost 5 bases and J lost 4 bases. CDR1 is SEHNR, CDR2 FQNEAQ, per germline (reference sequence). The CDR3 is made up of 17 amino acids. The CDR3 nucleotides read TGTGCCAGCAGCCCCCTGGGGACTAGCGGGGGGTACAATGAGCAGTTCTTC. As protein: CASSPLGTSGGYNEQFF.

As for this clone: This CDR3 is also generated by other DNA sequences in the sample. The chain's CDR3 is CASSLVQGSYEQYF. The CDR3 DNA is TGCGCCAGCAGCTTGGTCCAGGGCTCCTACGAGCAGTACTTC. The rearrangement links TRBV5-1 to TRBJ2-7; D perhaps matches TRBD1 (5 bases). V lost 0 bases and J lost 0, with 7 bases in between. The CDR3 runs 14 residues. Germline CDR1 is SGHRS and CDR2 is YFSETQ.

This chain joins TRBV18 and TRBJ1-5, with D hard to call. Germline V gene sequence: CDR1 KGHSH, CDR2 LQKENI. Trimming stripped 3 bases from V and 4 bases from J, with 10 bases between. CDR3 length equals 14 residues. The CDR3 DNA follows: TGTGCCAGCTCACCGACGGATGGGAATCAGCCCCAGCATTTT. This encodes CASSPTDGNQPQHF.